This T cell receptor beta chain was found in a study of immune evolution from preneoplasia to lung adenocarcinoma. Across the study: HLA loss of heterozygosity: roughly 7.5% AIS, less than 18% MIA, about 31% ADC, none AAH. Findings of the study overall: Later-stage lesions appeared to have more T cells, more diversity, less clonality.

Assay used: immunoSEQ multiplex PCR; TCRdb lists only in-frame clones, some missing. The sample lists more than 4,000 clones, 88% occurring once. Comments on this clone: Its antigen remains unidentified.

This sequence was found in a person between 65 and 79 years old with lung adenocarcinoma. The sample was FFPE atypical adenomatous hyperplasia tissue from the lung. This sample's subset: atypical adenomatous hyperplasia (AAH), lung preneoplasia.

The CDR3 region has the DNA TGTGCCAGCAGTACACCGAATGGCTACACCTTC. Translation gives CASSTPNGYTF. V is TRBV28 and J is TRBJ1-2; D unresolved. CDR1 and CDR2 (germline): MDHEN, SYDVKM. The CDR3 is 11 residues long. V was pared by 5 bases and J by 6 bases, with 7 bases between.